This TCR beta chain originates from a study of shared T cell receptors in the human thymus. Sequencing used immunoSEQ multiplex PCR; TCRdb keeps in-frame clones, though not all of them. The data show roughly 710,000 clones, with approximately 85% seen just once and 0.0095% to 0.011% held by the top ten. CDR3 size: 15 residues. Germline lookup yields CDR1 ENHRY and CDR2 SYGVKD. Trimming took 10 bases from V and 0 from J, leaving 19 bases between them. The sample also formed part of further work on human thymus T cells. From that second work: Related work found strong thymic repertoire overlap between unrelated individuals.

The sample was thymocytes. This chain links TRBV10-3 with TRBJ2-7, with D possibly TRBD1 on 5 matching bases. The source of this sequence is a girl under three years old with a congenital heart defect. In nucleotides, the CDR3 is TGTGCCACCACCTTCCAGGAAAGGGGCTCCTACGAGCAGTACTTC. Its translation: CATTFQERGSYEQYF.